These 13 T cell receptor beta chains were all obtained from the same sample, sequenced in a study of blood T cell repertoires in COVID-19. Generated by immunoSEQ multiplex PCR, the TCRdb table keeps only in-frame clones and is missing some. The table has 110,000 to 150,000 clones, 88% seen once. The sequenced sample consisted of peripheral blood. The receptors were sampled from a man between 45 and 60 years old with active or convalescent COVID-19.

This clone was found once. The chain couples TRBV7-2 to TRBJ1-2, with D uncertain. Germline V gene sequence: CDR1 SGHTA, CDR2 FQGNSA. CDR3 length: 14 residues. V was trimmed by 7 bases and J by 4 bases, leaving 16 bases between them. CDR3 nucleotide sequence: TGTGCCAGCACCCCCTCTGGAGGCTTCTATGGCTACACCTTC. Residues: CASTPSGGFYGYTF.

This CDR3 reads CASSYSITQAVSYNEQFF. DNA for the CDR3: TGTGCCAGCAGTTACTCGATAACACAAGCGGTCTCCTACAATGAGCAGTTCTTC. This chain connects TRBV6-2 or TRBV6-3 to TRBJ2-1; a weak D match, TRBD2 (5 bases). The CDR3 has 18 residues. Germline V CDR1 and CDR2: MNHEY, SVGEGT. Trimming took 0 bases from V and 0 from J, leaving 15 bases between them.

The chain carries TRBV29-1 and TRBJ1-5; TRBD1 matches at 7 bases. V was pared by 5 bases and J by 0 bases, with 4 bases of the junction left unmatched. This CDR3 is built from 14 residues. Looked up from germline, CDR1 is SQVTM and CDR2 is ANQGSEA. Written as DNA, the CDR3 is TGCAGCGTTCTACAGGGGAATAGCAATCAGCCCCAGCATTTT. Its translation is CSVLQGNSNQPQHF.

This chain connects TRBV18 to TRBJ2-2, with a tentative D call TRBD1 (6 bases). Germline V CDR1 and CDR2: KGHSH, LQKENI. The CDR3 sequence is 14 residues long. Deletions cut 3 bases from V and 6 bases from J, with 11 bases between. CDR3 amino acids: CASSPKQGSGELFF. The CDR3 DNA follows: TGTGCCAGCTCACCGAAACAGGGTTCCGGGGAGCTGTTTTTT. Full variable domain (remainder filled in from reference TRBV18 and TRBJ2-2): NAGVMQNPRHLVRRRGQEARLRCSPMKGHSHVYWYRQLPEEGLKFMVYLQKENIIDESGMPKERFSAEFPKEGPSILRIQQVVRGDSAAYFCASSPKQGSGELFFGEGSRLTVL.

V usage is TRBV2 and J usage is TRBJ2-5; the match to TRBD1 covers 7 bases. The V gene end was trimmed by 6 bases and the J gene end by 9 bases; junction bases not matched to a gene: 13. The CDR3 is 14 amino acids. Germline lookup yields CDR1 SNHLY and CDR2 FYNNEI. Here the CDR3 DNA reads TGTGCCAGCAGGGGACAGTCCACTAATGGGGCCCAGTACTTC. This sequence encodes CASRGQSTNGAQYF.

The gene calls are TRBV6-2 or TRBV6-3 and TRBJ2-1, with 9 bases fitting TRBD2. The CDR3 extends over 14 amino acids. Per the germline V gene, CDR1 is MNHEY and CDR2 is SVGEGT. The V segment lost 2 bases and the J segment 10 bases; nucleotides outside the gene matches: 6. CDR3 in amino acids: CASSYGGLASEQFF. Here the CDR3 DNA reads TGTGCCAGCAGTTACGGAGGACTAGCGAGCGAGCAGTTCTTC.

The V gene is TRBV5-8, the J gene TRBJ2-1, with a weak D call TRBD1 (5 bases). Germline V lookup: CDR1 SGHTS, CDR2 YDEGEE. The CDR3 sequence is 15 residues long. Trimming pared 2 bases from V and 7 bases from J, leaving 16 bases between. The CDR3 loop reads CASSLGALSGNEQFF. The CDR3 DNA reads TGTGCCAGCAGCTTAGGGGCCCTCTCGGGTAATGAGCAGTTCTTC.

The J gene is TRBJ2-2, the V gene TRBV4-2, with 9 nucleotides matching TRBD2. The V segment lost 0 bases and the J segment 7 bases; nucleotides outside the gene matches: 12. Germline CDR1 LGHNA, CDR2 YNFKEQ. The CDR3 extends over 18 amino acids. The CDR3 region is CASSQESKGLAMSGELFF. In DNA, the CDR3 is TGTGCCAGCAGCCAAGAGAGTAAAGGACTAGCGATGAGCGGGGAGCTGTTTTTT.

This clone has only one observation. This sequence joins TRBV5-8 and TRBJ1-2; 10 bases are a match to TRBD1. In germline, CDR1 is SGHTS, CDR2 YDEGEE. Trimming took 4 bases from V and 2 from J; bases not matched to a gene: 5. The CDR3 spans 15 residues. The CDR3 DNA sequence: TGTGCCAGCAGCATAGGGACAGGGGTAAACTATGGCTACACCTTC. Protein: CASSIGTGVNYGYTF.

The chain employs TRBV24-1 and TRBJ2-7; 10 positions agree with TRBD1. The CDR3 covers 15 residues. Germline trimming cut 4 bases from V and 2 bases from J; bases unmatched to any gene: 4. Germline loops: CDR1 KGHDR, CDR2 SFDVKD. CDR3 sequence reads: CATSDRQGAAYEQYF. CDR3 bases: TGTGCCACCAGTGACCGACAGGGGGCGGCCTACGAGCAGTACTTC.

J is TRBJ2-1 and V is TRBV18; 10 bases agree with TRBD1. CDR1 and CDR2 (germline): KGHSH, LQKENI. V dropped 7 bases and J dropped 8; count of bases not matched to a gene: 8. CDR3 size: 14 residues. CDR3 sequence (DNA): TGTGCCAGCTTGCCGGGACAGGGGCGGGATGAGCAGTTCTTC. Its protein product is CASLPGQGRDEQFF. The complete variable domain, with remaining parts taken from reference TRBV18 and TRBJ2-1, reads NAGVMQNPRHLVRRRGQEARLRCSPMKGHSHVYWYRQLPEEGLKFMVYLQKENIIDESGMPKERFSAEFPKEGPSILRIQQVVRGDSAAYFCASLPGQGRDEQFFGPGTRLTVL.

The V gene is TRBV14, the J gene TRBJ2-2; 9 positions match TRBD1. CDR1 and CDR2 (germline): SGHDN, FVKESK. After removal of 4 bases from V and 7 bases from J, the junction contained 4 bases not matched to a gene. The CDR3 runs to 14 residues. The CDR3 DNA reads as TGTGCCAGCAGCCGACAGGGGGGAATCGGGGAGCTGTTTTTT. Translating it yields CASSRQGGIGELFF.

The chain combines TRBV28 with TRBJ1-5, with 9 positions matching TRBD1. J lost 4 bases, V lost 0 bases, and 4 bases had no gene match. The CDR3 contains 16 residues. Germline values: CDR1 MDHEN, CDR2 SYDVKM. DNA of the CDR3: TGTGCCAGCAGTTTATGGGGGACAGGGCAAAATCAGCCCCAGCATTTT. Translation gives CASSLWGTGQNQPQHF. Complete variable domain (other parts from reference TRBV28 and TRBJ1-5): DVKVTQSSRYLVKRTGEKVFLECVQDMDHENMFWYRQDPGLGLRLIYFSYDVKMKEKGDIPEGYSVSREKKERFSLILESASTNQTSMYLCASSLWGTGQNQPQHFGDGTRLSIL.